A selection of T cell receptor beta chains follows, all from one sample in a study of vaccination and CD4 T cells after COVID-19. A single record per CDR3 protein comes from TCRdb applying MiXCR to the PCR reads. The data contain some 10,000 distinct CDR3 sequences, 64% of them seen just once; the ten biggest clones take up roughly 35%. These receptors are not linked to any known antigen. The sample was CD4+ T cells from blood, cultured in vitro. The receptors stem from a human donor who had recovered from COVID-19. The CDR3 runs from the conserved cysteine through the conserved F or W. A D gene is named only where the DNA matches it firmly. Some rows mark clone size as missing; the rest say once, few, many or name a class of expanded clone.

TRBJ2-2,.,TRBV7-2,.,CASSEVDTGELFF,TGTGCCAGCTCCGAGGTGGACACCGGGGAGCTGTTTTTT
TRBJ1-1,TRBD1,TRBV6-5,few,CASSYSATGGTEAFF,TGTGCCAGCAGTTACTCGGCTACAGGGGGCACTGAAGCTTTCTTT
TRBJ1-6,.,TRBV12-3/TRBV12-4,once,CASSYRTGNSPLHF,TGTGCCAGCAGTTACCGGACGGGTAATTCACCCCTCCACTTT
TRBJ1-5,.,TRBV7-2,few,CASSSPGRGIGGNQPQHF,TGTGCCAGCAGCTCCCCTGGTAGGGGGATAGGTGGCAATCAGCCCCAGCATTTT
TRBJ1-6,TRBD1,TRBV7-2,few,CASSAGDRRNSPLHF,TGTGCCAGCAGCGCCGGGGACAGAAGGAATTCACCCCTCCACTTT
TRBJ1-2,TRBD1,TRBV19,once,CASSTTTGGYGYTF,TGTGCCAGTAGTACAACTACAGGGGGATATGGCTACACCTTC
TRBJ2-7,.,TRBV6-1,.,CASSGGGSSISYEQYF,TGTGCCAGCAGTGGGGGAGGATCTTCCATCTCCTACGAGCAGTACTTC
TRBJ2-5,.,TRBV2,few,CASSEIETQYF,TGTGCCAGCAGCGAAATAGAGACCCAGTACTTC
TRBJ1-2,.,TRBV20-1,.,CSAIDGGYGYTF,TGCAGTGCTATCGACGGAGGCTATGGCTACACCTTC
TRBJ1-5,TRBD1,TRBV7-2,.,CASSLARDRGQPQHF,TGTGCCAGCAGCTTAGCGCGGGACAGGGGTCAGCCCCAGCATTTT
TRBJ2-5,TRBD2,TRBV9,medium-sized,CASSLPPGGGKETQYF,TGTGCCAGCAGCCTACCACCTGGGGGGGGAAAAGAGACCCAGTACTTC